Listed below are T cell receptor beta chains from one sample, sequenced in a study of CD8+ T cells in alopecia areata. TCRdb keeps only in-frame clones here, not all; method: immunoSEQ multiplex PCR. The sample lists 150,000 to 200,000 clones, less than 70% occurring once. The specimen comprised CD4+ T cells sorted from blood, sampled between weeks 47 and 50, from a patient treated with tofacitinib. Source of these receptors: a human donor with alopecia areata. The CDR3 runs from the conserved cysteine through the conserved F or W. D genes are given only for firm matches.

>TRBD2|TRBV2
CASRSGGSSYNEQFF
>-|TRBV29-1
CSVVWPLNTEAFF
>-|TRBV29-1
CSVDLGEGNTEAFF
>-|TRBV2
CASLQGRMNTEAFF
>-|TRBV30
CAWRADLEGYTF
>-|TRBV4-3
CASSQKPSTEAFF
>-|TRBV9
CASSAAGAGGYTF
>-|TRBV12-5
CASGLEGGVQPQHF
>-|TRBV27
CASGRGGPGNTIYF
>TRBD1|TRBV6-5
CASRQGGGTDTQYF
>TRBD1|TRBV10-3
CALRDSTDTEAFF
>-|TRBV7-8
CASSLTPDIAEAFF
>TRBD1|TRBV29-1
CSVEKGGQLYGYTF
>-|TRBV29-1
CSALAPGELFF
>TRBD1|TRBV14
CASTTGAVNIQYF
>-|TRBV30
CASTRGSAQGQYF
>-|TRBV13
CASSLEVASSSLAYNEQFF
>TRBD1|TRBV5-4
CASSFSSLAGQVNTEAFF
>-|TRBV18
CASSPGPGLDTQYF
>-|TRBV29-1
CSAAEAVEAFF
>-|TRBV6-5
CASSFGTSTDTQYF
>-|TRBV7-6
CASSRGVDEKLFF
>-|TRBV19
CASSTDISYGYTF
>-|TRBV4-3
CASSQDRGEQYF
>TRBD1|TRBV7-8
CAGTALSGANVLTF